This T cell receptor (beta chain) was recovered during a study of blood T cells in healthy people across ages. Losses at the gene ends were 5 bases for V and 5 bases for J; bases not matched to a gene: 12. The CDR3 loop spans 16 amino acids. The germline CDR1 and CDR2 sequences are SGHTA and FQGNSA. A second PCR, run for roughly 7 to 12 cycles, used a sample-barcoded 5' primer plus a J-beta primer mix. TCRdb reanalysed the 5' RACE reads using MiXCR and keeps one entry per CDR3 protein. The sample has approximately 800,000 distinct CDR3 sequences, under 30% seen once. This clonotype has only a few counts. These data also formed part of another study, on T cells of mothers and their children. As that report states: Compared with unrelated pairs, related mother-child pairs had slightly higher, non-significant overlap.

Source material: blood. The genes are TRBV7-2 and TRBJ2-7; 10 nucleotides line up with TRBD1. This TCR was recovered from a boy under 18 in good health. CDR3 in amino acids: CASSRFMGTGVDEQYF. As DNA, the CDR3 is TGTGCCAGCAGCAGGTTTATGGGGACAGGGGTTGACGAGCAGTACTTC.